Following are 9 T cell receptor beta chains from one sample sequenced in a study of shared clonotypes between healthy human individuals. Only in-frame clones appear in the TCRdb table, and some are missing; sequencing was by immunoSEQ multiplex PCR. The top ten hold roughly 1.2% of the sample, which has over a million clones, roughly 96% seen once. The sequencing input was naive CD4+ T cells sorted from blood. Subset in this sample: CD45RA+ positively selected. These receptors were taken from a man aged 25-45 years in good health.

This clone was detected once. J is TRBJ2-7 and V is TRBV6-5; TRBD2 matches 10 bases. Germline values: CDR1 MNHEY, CDR2 SVGAGI. The CDR3 has 16 residues. V gave up 1 base and J gave up 6 bases; unmatched junction bases: 9. CDR3 amino acids: CASSYFAGTSAIEQYF. CDR3 DNA sequence: TGTGCCAGCAGTTACTTCGCCGGGACTAGCGCTATCGAGCAGTACTTC.

This clone occurred once. The chain couples TRBV9 to TRBJ2-1, with a tentative D call TRBD2 (5 bases). The CDR3 runs to 12 residues. Trimming removed 1 base from V and 11 bases from J, with 10 bases in between. Germline V CDR1 and CDR2: SGDLS, YYNGEE. For the CDR3, the DNA is TGTGCCAGCAGCGTAACTAGAGACAAGCAGTTCTTC. Amino acids: CASSVTRDKQFF.

The rearrangement joins TRBV6-6 to TRBJ1-1; D is undetermined. V lost 1 base and J lost 1, with 4 bases in between. Germline V CDR1 and CDR2: MNHNY, SVGAGI (reference sequence). CDR3 length: 13 amino acids. CDR3 sequence (DNA): TGTGCCAGCAGTTACTTCAGGAACACTGAAGCTTTCTTT. Its translation: CASSYFRNTEAFF.

The chain links TRBV6-5 to TRBJ2-7; the match to TRBD2 covers 7 bases. J lost 0 bases, V lost 7 bases, and 9 bases had no gene match. The CDR3 covers 15 residues. The germline gives CDR1 MNHEY, CDR2 SVGAGI. This CDR3 reads CASTYGSGGSYEQYF. The CDR3 bases are TGTGCCAGCACCTACGGGTCGGGGGGCTCCTACGAGCAGTACTTC.

J is TRBJ2-1 and V is TRBV7-8; D is unresolved. CDR3 length equals 14 residues. V lost 5 bases and J 2 bases, leaving 10 bases between the germline ends. Germline lookup yields CDR1 SGHVS and CDR2 FQNEAQ. The CDR3 is CASSATLAYNEQFF. The CDR3 DNA is TGTGCCAGCAGCGCCACTTTAGCCTACAATGAGCAGTTCTTC.

This chain joins TRBV2 and TRBJ2-5; 9 nucleotides agree with TRBD1. Trimming cost V 4 bases and J 4 bases; bases outside gene matches: 1. The V gene's germline CDR1 is SNHLY and CDR2 FYNNEI. The CDR3 consists of 13 residues. The CDR3 protein is CASSGQGVETQYF. DNA for the CDR3: TGTGCCAGCAGTGGACAGGGGGTAGAGACCCAGTACTTC.

CDR3 in amino acids: CSVVNITDTQYF. DNA for the CDR3: TGCAGCGTTGTGAACATCACAGATACGCAGTATTTT. V and J are TRBV29-1 and TRBJ2-3; D unresolved. This CDR3 region has 12 residues. Looked up from germline, CDR1 is SQVTM and CDR2 is ANQGSEA. Trimming took 4 bases from V and 2 from J, leaving 7 bases between them.

V and J are TRBV6-6 and TRBJ1-2; 8 bases line up with TRBD1. CDR3 size: 15 residues. With 6 bases clipped from V and 2 bases from J, the junction kept 8 bases outside the gene matches. CDR1 and CDR2 from the germline V gene are MNHNY and SVGAGI (reference sequence). This chain's CDR3 is CASSPRTGTNYGYTF. The CDR3 DNA reads TGTGCCAGCAGCCCACGGACAGGGACCAACTATGGCTACACCTTC.

This clone was observed once. Here the CDR3 reads CASSLTSGRSNEQFF. The CDR3 coding sequence is TGTGCCAGTTCCCTCACTAGCGGGAGGTCGAATGAGCAGTTCTTC. This chain links TRBV19 with TRBJ2-1; TRBD2 agrees at 12 bases. Germline V gene sequence: CDR1 LNHDA, CDR2 SQIVND (reference sequence). V dropped 8 bases and J dropped 7; count of bases not matched to a gene: 9. The CDR3 has 15 amino acids.